The 24 T cell receptor beta chains below were found in one sample sequenced in a study of shared clonotypes between healthy human individuals. Measured with immunoSEQ multiplex PCR; TCRdb has only the in-frame clones, and not every one. The table has around 1.4 million clones, around 98.5% seen once. The source material was naive CD4+ T cells sorted from blood. The subset is: CD45RA+ positively selected. Source of these receptors: a man aged 25-40 years in good health.

V is TRBV9 and J is TRBJ1-1, with D unclear. V was pared by 0 bases and J by 1 base, with 13 bases between. The CDR3 runs 16 residues. Germline CDR1 reads SGDLS; CDR2 reads YYNGEE. CDR3: CASSVVGAAQNTEAFF. The CDR3 DNA reads TGTGCCAGCAGCGTAGTAGGTGCGGCCCAGAACACTGAAGCTTTCTTT.

In the case of this clone: In the same sample, other DNA sequences code for this CDR3. V usage is TRBV28 and J usage is TRBJ2-7, with 11 nucleotides matching TRBD1. This CDR3 has 14 amino acids. Trimming removed 4 bases from V and 2 bases from J; junction bases left unmatched: 1. CDR1 is MDHEN and CDR2 is SYDVKM in the germline V gene. DNA for the CDR3: TGTGCCAGCAGTTCGGACAGGGGGCCCTACGAGCAGTACTTC. It translates to CASSSDRGPYEQYF.

The chain couples TRBV19 to TRBJ2-5, with D perhaps matching TRBD2 (6 bases). The germline gives CDR1 LNHDA, CDR2 SQIVND (reference sequence). Trimming took off 4 bases at V and 6 bases at J, with 30 bases between the two ends. The CDR3 is 19 residues long. Written as DNA, the CDR3 is TGTGCCAGTAGTAGTTCGGATACAGCGCCGCCGGGGGTGGTCCAGACCCAGTACTTC. Its protein product is CASSSSDTAPPGVVQTQYF.

V gene TRBV6-5 combines with J gene TRBJ1-2; TRBD1 might be the D (6 bases). CDR3 size: 15 residues. V lost 6 bases and J lost 0, with 14 bases in between. Germline assignment: CDR1 MNHEY and CDR2 SVGAGI. The CDR3 reads CASRLETGPNYGYTF. DNA for the CDR3: TGTGCCAGCAGACTCGAGACAGGACCTAACTATGGCTACACCTTC.

With respect to this clone: Other nucleotide sequences from this sample produce the same CDR3. The chain recombines TRBV7-9 with TRBJ2-2; no clear D gene. Germline CDR1 reads SEHNR; CDR2 reads FQNEAQ (reference sequence). V was trimmed by 5 bases and J by 0 bases, leaving 4 bases between them. This CDR3 is 13 amino acids long. CDR3 amino acids: CASSPTNTGELFF. CDR3 DNA: TGTGCCAGCAGCCCTACGAACACCGGGGAGCTGTTTTTT.

The V and J genes are TRBV6-5 and TRBJ2-7; 9 bases fit TRBD1. V trimming: 5 bases; J trimming: 9 bases; junction bases outside the gene matches: 8. Germline V gives CDR1 MNHEY, CDR2 SVGAGI. CDR3 length: 13 amino acids. DNA of the CDR3: TGTGCCAGCAGTCCAACAGGGGGCACGGCGCAGTACTTC. It codes for CASSPTGGTAQYF.

The J gene is TRBJ2-2, the V gene TRBV7-9, with a weak D call TRBD2 (6 bases). V was cut by 6 bases and J by 4 bases, with 18 bases left in between. CDR1 and CDR2 (germline): SEHNR, FQNEAQ (reference sequence). The CDR3 runs 16 residues. The CDR3 region has the DNA TGTGCCAGCAGGAGGTTGGGAGGCGGAATCACCGGGGAGCTGTTTTTT. This codes for CASRRLGGGITGELFF.

CDR3 nucleotides: TGTGCCAGCAGCGTTCGTATGGCGGGAGCAAGCTACAATGAGCAGTTCTTC. It encodes CASSVRMAGASYNEQFF. V and J are TRBV9 and TRBJ2-1; 7 bases match TRBD2. This CDR3 comprises 17 residues. Germline values: CDR1 SGDLS, CDR2 YYNGEE. Trimming cost V 2 bases and J 3 bases; bases outside gene matches: 11.

The chain joins TRBV4-2 to TRBJ2-1; TRBD2 matches at 14 bases. Germline CDR1 is LGHNA and CDR2 is YNFKEQ. This CDR3 region has 17 residues. The J segment lost 7 bases and the V segment lost 0 bases, leaving 5 bases of the junction unmatched. CDR3 amino acids: CASSQERTSGRTNEQFF. The CDR3 bases are TGTGCCAGCAGCCAAGAAAGGACTAGCGGGAGGACAAATGAGCAGTTCTTC.

This clone was recorded only once. The chain links TRBV11-2 to TRBJ2-5, with D possibly matching TRBD2 (5 bases). This CDR3 comprises 11 residues. V dropped 1 base and J dropped 13 bases, with 10 bases sitting between them. Germline assignment: CDR1 SGHAT and CDR2 FQNNGV. The CDR3 here is CASSLGGGRYF. In nucleotides, the CDR3 is TGTGCCAGCAGCTTAGGCGGAGGCCGGTACTTC.

This sequence joins TRBV16 and TRBJ1-2; 7 bases line up with TRBD1. The CDR3 runs 15 residues. Germline V CDR1 and CDR2: KGHSY, FQNENV. V was pared by 0 bases and J by 4 bases, with 5 bases of the junction left unmatched. CDR3 sequence: CASSQSWDSSYGYTF. The CDR3 coding sequence is TGTGCCAGCAGCCAATCATGGGACAGTTCCTATGGCTACACCTTC.

The chain has TRBV27 and TRBJ2-5; possibly TRBD2 for D (5 bases). Germline-derived CDR1 and CDR2 are MNHEY and SMNVEV (reference sequence). Deletions cut 5 bases from V and 5 bases from J, with 18 bases between. The CDR3 runs to 15 residues. CDR3 coding DNA: TGTGCCAGCAGTGCCTTCCTAGCACAAGTGGAGACCCAGTACTTC. This sequence encodes CASSAFLAQVETQYF.

The rearrangement links TRBV7-2 to TRBJ2-2; D gene uncertain. Deletions cut 2 bases from V and 0 bases from J, with 10 bases between. The CDR3 totals 16 residues. Germline assignment: CDR1 SGHTA and CDR2 FQGNSA. The CDR3: CASSLLNRANTGELFF. The DNA of the CDR3 is TGTGCCAGCAGCTTATTAAACAGAGCGAACACCGGGGAGCTGTTTTTT. Together with reference TRBV7-2 and TRBJ2-2, the CDR3 gives the full variable domain: GAGVSQSPSNKVTEKGKDVELRCDPISGHTALYWYRQSLGQGLEFLIYFQGNSAPDKSGLPSDRFSAERTGGSVSTLTIQRTQQEDSAVYLCASSLLNRANTGELFFGEGSRLTVL.

This chain links TRBV28 with TRBJ2-1; D remains ambiguous. The CDR3 is 15 residues long. Trimming removed 2 bases from V and 3 bases from J, with 11 bases in between. CDR1 is MDHEN, CDR2 SYDVKM, per germline. The CDR3 DNA follows: TGTGCCAGCAGTTTAATGGGTCCCGGCTACAATGAGCAGTTCTTC. Its translation: CASSLMGPGYNEQFF.

V gene TRBV5-4 combines with J gene TRBJ1-1; possibly TRBD1 for D (5 bases). The CDR3 loop spans 14 amino acids. Germline V lookup: CDR1 SGHNT, CDR2 YYREEE (reference sequence). Deletions cut 0 bases from V and 7 bases from J, with 13 bases between. CDR3 bases: TGTGCCAGCAGCTTGGCAGGGCTCGAGGGTGAAGCTTTCTTT. It encodes CASSLAGLEGEAFF.

This clone was detected only once. The rearrangement links TRBV7-9 to TRBJ1-2; D is possibly TRBD1 (5 bases). The germline gives CDR1 SEHNR, CDR2 FQNEAQ (reference sequence). Deletions cut 5 bases from V and 3 bases from J, with 10 bases between. This CDR3 contains 13 residues. CDR3 amino acids: CASSPRGYYGYTF. The CDR3, as DNA: TGTGCCAGCAGCCCGAGGGGCTACTATGGCTACACCTTC.

The genes are TRBV7-9 and TRBJ2-5, with TRBD2 matching 7 bases. Per germline, CDR1 SEHNR and CDR2 FQNEAQ (reference sequence). CDR3 length: 13 residues. J lost 3 bases, V lost 3 bases, and 1 base had no gene match. As DNA, the CDR3 is TGTGCCAGCAGCTTTGCGGGAGAAGAGACCCAGTACTTC. Translation gives CASSFAGEETQYF.

CDR3 amino acids: CAIPNPRLADTGELFF. CDR3 nucleotide sequence: TGTGCCATACCGAATCCCCGACTAGCGGACACCGGGGAGCTGTTTTTT. The rearrangement links TRBV10-3 to TRBJ2-2, with 9 nucleotides matching TRBD2. The CDR3 runs to 16 residues. Germline V gives CDR1 ENHRY, CDR2 SYGVKD. Trimming took 9 bases from V and 3 from J; bases not matched to a gene: 11.

V gene TRBV11-2 combines with J gene TRBJ2-7; perhaps TRBD1 as D (5 bases). Germline loops: CDR1 SGHAT, CDR2 FQNNGV. V dropped 1 base and J dropped 3 bases, with 10 bases sitting between them. The CDR3 covers 14 residues. The CDR3 sequence is CASSLVRQGYEQYF. The CDR3 bases are TGTGCCAGCAGCTTAGTCCGGCAGGGCTACGAGCAGTACTTC.

V gene TRBV7-8 combines with J gene TRBJ2-5, with D hard to call. Trimming left V 5 bases short and J 1 base short, with 11 bases between. Germline V gene data show CDR1 as SGHVS and CDR2 as FQNEAQ. CDR3 length: 14 amino acids. The CDR3 sequence is CASSRIGSQETQYF. The CDR3, as DNA: TGTGCCAGCAGCCGTATCGGGTCCCAAGAGACCCAGTACTTC.

J is TRBJ2-3 and V is TRBV7-8; 9 nucleotides agree with TRBD2. The germline CDR1 and CDR2 sequences are SGHVS and FQNEAQ. Trimming at V came to 2 bases and at J to 1 base, leaving 1 base not matched to a gene. CDR3 size: 15 residues. DNA of the CDR3: TGTGCCAGCAGCTTACGGACTAGCGGCACAGATACGCAGTATTTT. Protein product: CASSLRTSGTDTQYF.

The gene calls are TRBV5-1 and TRBJ1-2, with 12 positions matching TRBD1. The CDR3 has 15 amino acids. After removal of 1 base from V and 6 bases from J, the junction contained 4 bases not matched to a gene. The germline CDR1 and CDR2 sequences are SGHRS and YFSETQ. The CDR3 region is CASSLPGTGGHGYTF. The CDR3 nucleotides read TGCGCCAGCAGCTTGCCGGGGACAGGGGGCCATGGCTACACCTTC.

This chain uses TRBV5-4 with TRBJ1-2; a possible D gene is TRBD1 (5 bases). The CDR3 sequence is 14 residues long. The V gene lost 1 base and the J gene lost 6 bases, with 13 bases spanning the gap. CDR1 is SGHNT and CDR2 is YYREEE in the germline V gene (reference sequence). CDR3 DNA: TGTGCCAGCAGCTTGCCAGGGAGGATGGATGGCTACACCTTC. It encodes CASSLPGRMDGYTF.

The chain uses TRBV14 and TRBJ2-7, with D hard to call. Trimming shortened V by 4 bases and J by 4 bases, and 11 bases separated the two germline ends. The V gene's germline CDR1 is SGHDN and CDR2 FVKESK. The CDR3 is made up of 13 amino acids. The chain's CDR3 is CASSRLSPYEQYF. The CDR3 bases are TGTGCCAGCAGCCGGCTCTCTCCTTACGAGCAGTACTTC.